Listed below are T cell receptor beta chains from one sample, sequenced in a study of cytomegalovirus exposure and HLA in healthy donors. Profiling relied on immunoSEQ multiplex PCR, and the TCRdb table lists in-frame clones only, not all of them. The repertoire has under 250,000 clones, over 65% of them found once; the top ten carry 5.5% to 7%. Sequences were obtained from PBMCs. The receptors were sampled from a woman between 18 and 30 years old in good health and CMV-seronegative. The CDR3 runs from the conserved cysteine through the conserved F or W. D genes are given only for firm matches. Only part of the rows carry a size: once, few, many, or a class if the clone is expanded.

D gene | J gene | clone size | V gene | CDR3 DNA | CDR3 protein
NA | TRBJ2-3 | NA | TRBV12-5 | TGTGCTAGTGGTTTTTGGGACAGCACAGATACGCAGTATTTT | CASGFWDSTDTQYF
TRBD2 | TRBJ2-7 | NA | TRBV5-6 | TGTGCCAGCAGCTCGACAAGACTAGCGGGAACCTACGAGCAGTACTTC | CASSSTRLAGTYEQYF
NA | TRBJ1-3 | NA | TRBV6-1 | TGTGCCAGCAGTGTAGGGGTGAGCTCTGGAAACACCATATATTTT | CASSVGVSSGNTIYF
NA | TRBJ2-7 | few | TRBV28 | TGTGCCAGCAGTTCTCTACCCGCGCGGCCGTCCGCCGAGCAGTACTTC | CASSSLPARPSAEQYF
NA | TRBJ1-1 | few | TRBV29-1 | TGCAGCGTTTGGGACACTGAAGCTTTCTTT | CSVWDTEAFF
NA | TRBJ1-2 | few | TRBV5-1 | TGCGCCAGCAGCGCGGGACGCGGCGGCTATGGCTACACCTTC | CASSAGRGGYGYTF
NA | TRBJ1-6 | NA | TRBV9 | TGTGCCAGCAGCGTCACAGCCTCGAATTCACCCCTCCACTTT | CASSVTASNSPLHF
NA | TRBJ2-3 | NA | TRBV18 | TGTGCCACCTCACCTCGGACTTTGGGCACAGATACGCAGTATTTT | CATSPRTLGTDTQYF
NA | TRBJ1-1 | NA | TRBV4-2 | TGTGCCAGCAGCCCCCGAGGGGGGAGATATTATGTGGAAGCTTTCTTT | CASSPRGGRYYVEAFF
NA | TRBJ2-7 | many | TRBV18 | TGTGCCAGCTCACCACCCTCTCACCAAACTTCCTACGAGCAGTACTTC | CASSPPSHQTSYEQYF
NA | TRBJ1-3 | NA | TRBV2 | TGTGCCAGCAGTGGTGAGCGGGCGGTGGCTGGAAACACCATATATTTT | CASSGERAVAGNTIYF
NA | TRBJ1-1 | NA | TRBV27 | TGTGCCAGCAGACCCGGGACCCAACGTTGGGCTTTCTTT | CASRPGTQRWAFF
NA | TRBJ1-2 | few | TRBV5-5 | TGTGCCAGCAGCCCAATGGGGGGACAAGGCTATGGCTACACCTTC | CASSPMGGQGYGYTF
NA | TRBJ2-5 | NA | TRBV5-1 | TGCGCCAGCAGCTTCAGGGGCCAGTCCCAAGAGACCCAGTACTTC | CASSFRGQSQETQYF
TRBD2 | TRBJ2-1 | NA | TRBV7-7 | TGTGCCAGCAGCTTCCAAGCGGGAGGGGGGGATGAGCAGTTCTTC | CASSFQAGGGDEQFF
NA | TRBJ1-1 | NA | TRBV2 | TGTGCCAGCAGTGACTCGGTGGGGAGCACTGAAGCTTTCTTT | CASSDSVGSTEAFF
TRBD1 | TRBJ2-7 | few | TRBV18 | TGTGCCAGCTCACAGGGACAGGTCCAGGTTTTGGAGCAGTACTTC | CASSQGQVQVLEQYF
TRBD1 | TRBJ2-7 | few | TRBV4-2 | TGTGCCAGCAGCCCAGGGACAGGGAACTACGAGCAGTACTTC | CASSPGTGNYEQYF
NA | TRBJ2-1 | NA | TRBV9 | TGTGCCAGCAGTCAACGCCGCTTGGCGGATGAGCAGTTCTTC | CASSQRRLADEQFF
TRBD1 | TRBJ1-5 | NA | TRBV6-5 | TGTGCCAGCAGCGAAACAGGGGGGCAGCCCCAGCATTTT | CASSETGGQPQHF
TRBD2 | TRBJ2-1 | NA | TRBV6-1 | TGTGCCAGCAGCCCGCGGGGGTGGGATGAGCAGTTCTTC | CASSPRGWDEQFF
NA | TRBJ2-1 | NA | TRBV4-2 | TGTGCCAGCAGCCAAGATCGGGGGGCGGAGCAGTTCTTC | CASSQDRGAEQFF
TRBD1 | TRBJ1-1 | NA | TRBV27 | TGTGCCAGCAGTTTCTACGGACAGGGGACTGAAGCTTTCTTT | CASSFYGQGTEAFF
TRBD2 | TRBJ2-3 | NA | TRBV28 | TGTGCCAGCAGTCCCCCGGCGGGAGTACTTGATACGCAGTATTTT | CASSPPAGVLDTQYF
NA | TRBJ1-5 | NA | TRBV18 | TGTGCCAGCTCACCACCGGGGAGCAATCAGCCCCAGCATTTT | CASSPPGSNQPQHF
NA | TRBJ1-2 | once | TRBV7-2 | TGTGCCAGCAGCTTAGTTGGCGAGGGGGGGTATGGCTACACCTTC | CASSLVGEGGYGYTF
NA | TRBJ2-1 | NA | TRBV12-5 | TGTGCTAGTGGTTTGGGCACGCGGTTGGACAATGAGCAGTTCTTC | CASGLGTRLDNEQFF
NA | TRBJ1-1 | NA | TRBV29-1 | TGCAGCGTTGAGAAGAGGTATTCGAACACTGAAGCTTTCTTT | CSVEKRYSNTEAFF
TRBD1 | TRBJ2-2 | NA | TRBV6-6 | TGTGCCAGCAGTTACGTAGACAGGGACGACACCGGGGAGCTGTTTTTT | CASSYVDRDDTGELFF
NA | TRBJ1-1 | NA | TRBV14 | TGTGCCAGCAGCCTCGGGACGGGAACGATGAACACTGAAGCTTTCTTT | CASSLGTGTMNTEAFF
NA | TRBJ1-1 | NA | TRBV5-6 | TGTGCCAGCAGCTCCGAAGTTCGGGTGAACACTGAAGCTTTCTTT | CASSSEVRVNTEAFF
NA | TRBJ1-2 | NA | TRBV7-2 | TGTGCCAGCAGCTTGGAGGCAGGGCGAGGCTACACCTTC | CASSLEAGRGYTF
NA | TRBJ2-5 | NA | TRBV10-1 | TGCGCCAGCAGCTCCGCTAACGGCCAAGAGACCCAGTACTTC | CASSSANGQETQYF